The present entry profiles one TCR beta chain with its context. The antigen remains unidentified. It was by quantitative 5'-RACE with molecular barcodes that TCR beta libraries were made. One entry per CDR3 protein results from TCRdb running MiXCR on the 5' RACE reads. The sample lists hundreds of thousands of distinct CDR3 sequences; about 16% were seen once. Germline CDR1 and CDR2: SGHAT and FQNNGV. The CDR3 spans 15 residues. Losses at the gene ends were 5 bases for V and 4 bases for J; bases not matched to a gene: 8. This sample is part of a study of CD8 T cells in ankylosing spondylitis. Whole-study results and caveats: A TCR beta motif made of several highly homologous variants seemed typical of ankylosing spondylitis blood. Some of the motif variants had earlier been found in reactive arthritis patients' fluid and blood. Within matched ankylosing spondylitis synovial fluid, disease-linked clones were reportedly significantly enriched.

The sequence derives from a male donor with ankylosing spondylitis. Sequencing was done on a sample of blood, either unsorted or a sorted T cell fraction (not recorded which). The rearrangement links TRBV11-2 to TRBJ2-7, with 10 bases aligning to TRBD1. CDR3: CASSPVGTGDYEQYF. In DNA, the CDR3 is TGTGCCAGCAGCCCGGTAGGGACAGGGGATTACGAGCAGTACTTC.